This T cell receptor beta chain appears in the sequencing data of a study of shared clonotypes between healthy human individuals. At the level of the study: Donor composition was two women and a few men, aged 18 to 49.

Assay: immunoSEQ multiplex PCR; the TCRdb copy retains only in-frame clones and omits some. The table has about 2,100,000 clones, 85% to 95% seen once. CD45RO negativity and positive selection for CCR7 defined naive CD8 cells, a population that excluded terminally differentiated effector memory CD45RA+ cells. V dropped 2 bases and J dropped 3 bases, with 8 bases sitting between them. CDR3 length: 13 amino acids. Per the germline V gene, CDR1 is WNHNN and CDR2 is SYGVQD (reference sequence). Input material: naive CD8+ T cells from PBMCs. The TCR originated in a man between 18 and 35 years old in good health. Some clones in this sample may be carry-over from other donors' samples. The chain recombines TRBV10-1 with TRBJ2-7; D perhaps matches TRBD2 (5 bases). Here the CDR3 reads CASSEGSFYEQYF. CDR3 nucleotide sequence: TGCGCCAGCAGTGAGGGGAGCTTCTACGAGCAGTACTTC.